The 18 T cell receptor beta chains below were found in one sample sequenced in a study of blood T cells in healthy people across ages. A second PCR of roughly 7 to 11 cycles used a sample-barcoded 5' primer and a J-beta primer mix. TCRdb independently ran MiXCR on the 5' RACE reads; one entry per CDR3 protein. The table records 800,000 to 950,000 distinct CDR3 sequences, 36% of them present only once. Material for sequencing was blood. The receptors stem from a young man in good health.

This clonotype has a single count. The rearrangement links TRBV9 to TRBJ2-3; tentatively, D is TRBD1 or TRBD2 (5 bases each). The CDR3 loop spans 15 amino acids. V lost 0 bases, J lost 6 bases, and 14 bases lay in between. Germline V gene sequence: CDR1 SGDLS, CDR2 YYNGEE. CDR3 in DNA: TGTGCCAGCAGCGTAGTAGGGGACCAAGCGGATACGCAGTATTTT. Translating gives CASSVVGDQADTQYF.

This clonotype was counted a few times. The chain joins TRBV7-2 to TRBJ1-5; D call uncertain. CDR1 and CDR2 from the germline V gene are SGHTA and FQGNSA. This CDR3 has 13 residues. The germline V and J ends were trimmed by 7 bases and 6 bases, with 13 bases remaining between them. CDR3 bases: TGTGCCAGCACCAGAGAGGGCAGTCAGCCCCAGCATTTT. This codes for CASTREGSQPQHF.

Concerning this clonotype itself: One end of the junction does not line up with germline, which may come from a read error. The CDR3 nucleotides are TGTGCCAGCAGTGAAGCGACTCCTATTAATGGGCAGTTCTTC. Its translation is CASSEATPINGQFF. The chain uses TRBV2 and TRBJ2-1; D ambiguous. This CDR3 contains 14 residues. The V gene's germline CDR1 is SNHLY and CDR2 FYNNEI.

CDR3 in amino acids: CASSLATSGGHNEQFF. The CDR3 DNA reads TGCGCCAGCAGCTTGGCGACTAGCGGGGGCCACAATGAGCAGTTCTTC. The rearrangement uses TRBV5-1 and TRBJ2-1; TRBD2 matches at 12 bases. The junction had 3 bases not matched to a gene; V was cut back by 0 bases and J by 5 bases. The germline CDR1 and CDR2 sequences are SGHRS and YFSETQ. This CDR3 has 16 residues. Together with reference TRBV5-1 and TRBJ2-1, the CDR3 gives the full variable domain: KAGVTQTPRYLIKTRGQQVTLSCSPISGHRSVSWYQQTPGQGLQFLFEYFSETQRNKGNFPGRFSGRQFSNSRSEMNVSTLELGDSALYLCASSLATSGGHNEQFFGPGTRLTVL.

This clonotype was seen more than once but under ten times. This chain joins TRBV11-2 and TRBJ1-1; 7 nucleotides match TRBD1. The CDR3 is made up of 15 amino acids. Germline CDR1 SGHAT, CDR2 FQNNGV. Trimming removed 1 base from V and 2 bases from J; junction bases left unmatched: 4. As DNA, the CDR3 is TGTGCCAGCAGCTTAGTAGGGACAGAAAACACTGAAGCTTTCTTT. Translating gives CASSLVGTENTEAFF.

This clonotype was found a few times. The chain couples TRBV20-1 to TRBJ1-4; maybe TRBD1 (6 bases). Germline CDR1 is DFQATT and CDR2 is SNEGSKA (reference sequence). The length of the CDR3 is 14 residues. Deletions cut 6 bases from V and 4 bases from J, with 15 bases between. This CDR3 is CSARAGAVNEKLFF. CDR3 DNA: TGCAGTGCGAGGGCAGGGGCAGTTAATGAAAAACTGTTTTTT.

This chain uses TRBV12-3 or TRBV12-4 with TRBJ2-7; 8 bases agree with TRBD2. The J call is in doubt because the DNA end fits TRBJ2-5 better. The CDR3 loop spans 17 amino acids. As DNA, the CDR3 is TGTGCCAGCAGTCGGGTGGGAGTAGCGGGGAGCGAAGAGACCCAGTACTTC. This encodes CASSRVGVAGSEETQYF.

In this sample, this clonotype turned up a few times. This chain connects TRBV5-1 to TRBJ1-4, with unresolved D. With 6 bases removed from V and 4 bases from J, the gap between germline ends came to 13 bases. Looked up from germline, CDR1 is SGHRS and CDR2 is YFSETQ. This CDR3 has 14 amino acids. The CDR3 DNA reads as TGCGCCAGCAAACGGCCAGGCCATAATGAAAAACTGTTTTTT. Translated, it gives CASKRPGHNEKLFF.

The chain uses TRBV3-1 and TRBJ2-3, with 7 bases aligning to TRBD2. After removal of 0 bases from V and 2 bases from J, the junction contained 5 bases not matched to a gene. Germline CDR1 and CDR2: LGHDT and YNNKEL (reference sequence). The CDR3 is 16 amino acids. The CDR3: CASSQDKAGITDTQYF. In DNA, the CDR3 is TGTGCCAGCAGCCAAGATAAAGCGGGGATCACAGATACGCAGTATTTT.

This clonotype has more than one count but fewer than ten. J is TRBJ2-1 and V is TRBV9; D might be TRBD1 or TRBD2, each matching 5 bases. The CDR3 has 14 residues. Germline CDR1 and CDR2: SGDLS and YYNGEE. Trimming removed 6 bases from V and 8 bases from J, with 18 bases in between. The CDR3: CASTRDPLGDEQFF. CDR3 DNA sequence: TGTGCCAGCACCCGGGACCCGCTGGGTGATGAGCAGTTCTTC. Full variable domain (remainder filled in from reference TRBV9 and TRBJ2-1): DSGVTQTPKHLITATGQRVTLRCSPRSGDLSVYWYQQSLDQGLQFLIQYYNGEERAKGNILERFSAQQFPDLHSELNLSSLELGDSALYFCASTRDPLGDEQFFGPGTRLTVL.

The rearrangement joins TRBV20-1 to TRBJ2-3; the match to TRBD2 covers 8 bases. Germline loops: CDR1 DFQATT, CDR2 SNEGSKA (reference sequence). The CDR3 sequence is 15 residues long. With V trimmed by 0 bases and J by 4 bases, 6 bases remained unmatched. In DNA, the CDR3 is TGCAGTGCTAGAGATCCCGCCGGGAGGGCAGATACGCAGTATTTT. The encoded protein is CSARDPAGRADTQYF.

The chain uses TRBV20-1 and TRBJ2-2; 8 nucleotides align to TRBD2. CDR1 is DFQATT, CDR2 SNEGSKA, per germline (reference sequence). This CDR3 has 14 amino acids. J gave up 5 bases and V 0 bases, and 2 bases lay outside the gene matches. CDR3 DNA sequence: TGCAGTGCTAGAGATCGGGAGGGAACCGGGGAGCTGTTTTTT. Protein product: CSARDREGTGELFF.

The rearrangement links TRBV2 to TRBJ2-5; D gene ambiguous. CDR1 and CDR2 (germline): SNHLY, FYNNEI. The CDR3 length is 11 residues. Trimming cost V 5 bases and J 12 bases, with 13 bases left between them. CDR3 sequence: CASSLSRVEYF. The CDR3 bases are TGTGCCAGCAGTTTGTCAAGAGTGGAGTACTTC.

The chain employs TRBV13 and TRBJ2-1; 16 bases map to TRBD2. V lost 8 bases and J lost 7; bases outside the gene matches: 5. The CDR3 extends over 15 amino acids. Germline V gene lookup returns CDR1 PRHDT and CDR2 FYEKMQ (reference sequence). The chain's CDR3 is CASAGTSGGANEQFF. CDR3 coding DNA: TGTGCCAGCGCTGGGACTAGCGGGGGGGCTAATGAGCAGTTCTTC.

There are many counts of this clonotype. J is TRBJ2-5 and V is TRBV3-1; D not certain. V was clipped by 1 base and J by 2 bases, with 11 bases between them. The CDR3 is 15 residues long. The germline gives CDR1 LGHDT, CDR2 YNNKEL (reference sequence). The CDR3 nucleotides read TGTGCCAGCAGCCAAGTCGGCAGACCTCAAGAGACCCAGTACTTC. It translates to CASSQVGRPQETQYF.

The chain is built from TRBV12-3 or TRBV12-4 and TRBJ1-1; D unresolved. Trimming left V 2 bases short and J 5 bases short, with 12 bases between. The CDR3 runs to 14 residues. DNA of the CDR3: TGTGCCAGCAGTTTATCTAAAGCGAGAACTGAAGCTTTCTTT. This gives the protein CASSLSKARTEAFF.

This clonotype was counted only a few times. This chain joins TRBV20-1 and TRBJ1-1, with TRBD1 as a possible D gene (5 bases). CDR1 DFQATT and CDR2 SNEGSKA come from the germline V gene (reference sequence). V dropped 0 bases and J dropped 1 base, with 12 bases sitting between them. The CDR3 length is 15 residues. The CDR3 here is CSARDWQGENTEAFF. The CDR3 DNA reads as TGCAGTGCTAGAGATTGGCAGGGAGAGAACACTGAAGCTTTCTTT.

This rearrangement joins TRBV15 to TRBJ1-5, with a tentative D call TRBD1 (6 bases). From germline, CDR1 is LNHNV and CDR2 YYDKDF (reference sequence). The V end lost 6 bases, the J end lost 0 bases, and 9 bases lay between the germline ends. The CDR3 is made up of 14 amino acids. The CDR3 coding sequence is TGTGCCACCAGACAGGGTTATAGCAATCAGCCCCAGCATTTT. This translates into CATRQGYSNQPQHF.